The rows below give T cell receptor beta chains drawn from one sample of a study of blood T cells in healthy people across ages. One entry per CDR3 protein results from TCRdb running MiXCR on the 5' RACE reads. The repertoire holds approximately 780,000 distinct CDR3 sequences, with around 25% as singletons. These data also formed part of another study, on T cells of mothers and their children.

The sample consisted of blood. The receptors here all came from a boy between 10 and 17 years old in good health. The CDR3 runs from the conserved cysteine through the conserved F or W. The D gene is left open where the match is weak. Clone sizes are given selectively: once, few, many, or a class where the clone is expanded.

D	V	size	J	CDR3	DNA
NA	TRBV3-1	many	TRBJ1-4	CASSPGRFNEKLFF	TGTGCCAGCAGCCCCGGACGATTTAATGAAAAACTGTTTTTT
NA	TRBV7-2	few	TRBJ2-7	CASARWTSYEQYF	TGTGCCAGCGCCCGGTGGACATCCTACGAGCAGTACTTC
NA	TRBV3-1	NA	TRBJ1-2	CASSQRGENYGYTF	TGTGCCAGCAGCCAACGCGGGGAAAACTATGGCTACACCTTC
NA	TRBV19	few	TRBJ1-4	CASSRTDATNEKLFF	TGTGCCAGTAGCCGCACAGATGCAACTAATGAAAAACTGTTTTTT
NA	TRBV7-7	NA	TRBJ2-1	CASSHRPGSDNEQFF	TGTGCTAGCAGCCACCGGCCGGGCAGTGACAATGAGCAGTTCTTC
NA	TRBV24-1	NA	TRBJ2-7	CATSDDDSYEQYF	TGTGCCACCAGTGATGATGACAGCTACGAGCAGTACTTC
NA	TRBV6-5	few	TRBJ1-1	CASSRAGVNTEAFF	TGTGCCAGCAGTAGGGCAGGGGTGAACACTGAAGCTTTCTTT
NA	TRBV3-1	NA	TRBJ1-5	CASSQVGANQPQHF	TGTGCCAGCAGCCAAGTAGGGGCAAATCAGCCCCAGCATTTT
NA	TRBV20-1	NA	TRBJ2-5	CSARPGGLETQYF	TGCAGTGCTAGGCCCGGGGGCTTGGAGACCCAGTACTTC
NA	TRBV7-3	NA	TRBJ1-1	CASSPLPTAEAFF	TGTGCCAGCAGCCCTCTTCCGACAGCGGAAGCTTTCTTT
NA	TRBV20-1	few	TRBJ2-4	CSARDDRGSSLAKNIQYF	TGCAGTGCTAGAGATGATCGTGGCAGCTCTTTAGCCAAAAACATTCAGTACTTC
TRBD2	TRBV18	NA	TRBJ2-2	CASSPFQRGPLNTGELFF	TGTGCCAGCTCACCCTTCCAGCGGGGGCCACTAAACACCGGGGAGCTGTTTTTT
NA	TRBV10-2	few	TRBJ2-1	CASSHDWESYNEQFF	TGCGCCAGCAGCCACGACTGGGAGAGCTACAATGAGCAGTTCTTC
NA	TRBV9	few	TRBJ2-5	CASSVSPTVQETQYF	TGTGCCAGCAGCGTATCCCCGACTGTCCAAGAGACCCAGTACTTC
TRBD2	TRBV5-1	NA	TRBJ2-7	CASSVDGTRDYEQYF	TGCGCCAGCAGCGTGGATGGGACTAGGGACTACGAGCAGTACTTC
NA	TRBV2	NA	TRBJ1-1	CASILGIPTEAFF	TGTGCCAGCATCCTCGGGATACCTACTGAAGCTTTCTTT
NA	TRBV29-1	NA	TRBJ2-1	CSFQDLNEQFF	TGCAGCTTCCAGGACCTGAATGAGCAGTTCTTC
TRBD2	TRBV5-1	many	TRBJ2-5	CASSLVAGVGETQYF	TGCGCCAGCAGCTTGGTAGCGGGGGTAGGAGAGACCCAGTACTTC
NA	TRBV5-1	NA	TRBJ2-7	CASSTPPNEQYF	TGCGCCAGCAGCACCCCGCCAAACGAGCAGTACTTC
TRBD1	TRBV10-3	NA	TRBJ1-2	CAIRGSGGGDPTNYGYTF	TGTGCCATCAGGGGCTCGGGAGGGGGCGACCCTACTAACTATGGCTACACCTTC
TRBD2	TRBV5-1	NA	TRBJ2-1	CASAPAGGINEQFF	TGCGCCAGCGCCCCAGCGGGGGGTATCAATGAGCAGTTCTTC
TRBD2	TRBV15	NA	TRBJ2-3	CATSPLRAGGQYF	TGTGCCACCAGCCCGCTTAGGGCGGGGGGGCAGTATTTT
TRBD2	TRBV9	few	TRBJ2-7	CASSPDGVGGSRYEQYF	TGTGCCAGCAGCCCCGATGGGGTCGGGGGGTCTCGCTACGAGCAGTACTTC
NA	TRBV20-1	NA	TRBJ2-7	CSARDPIASSYEQYF	TGCAGTGCTAGAGATCCGATAGCGAGCTCCTACGAGCAGTACTTC